What follows are 9 T cell receptor beta chains derived from one specimen sequenced in a study of T-cell reconstitution after alpha-beta-depleted transplantation in children. Preparation of the TCRbeta library used unique molecular identifiers. TCRdb passed the PCR reads through MiXCR, listing each CDR3 protein once. The table includes some 450,000 distinct CDR3 sequences, roughly two fifths detected once. Sequenced material: PBMCs, taken before TCRalphabeta/CD19-depleted stem cell transplant. Receptors originate from a girl under 10 years old with aplastic anemia, due to receive a stem cell transplant.

This clonotype was seen a few times. The rearrangement links TRBV7-6 to TRBJ2-6; D possibly corresponds to TRBD2 (5 bases). The V end was cut by 5 bases, the J end by 3 bases, with 8 bases between. Per the germline V gene, CDR1 is SGHVS and CDR2 is FNYEAQ. The CDR3 spans 14 residues. CDR3 coding DNA: TGTGCCAGCAGCCCCGGGATTGGGGCCAACGTCCTGACTTTC. Protein product: CASSPGIGANVLTF.

This rearrangement joins TRBV4-1 to TRBJ1-2; D perhaps matches TRBD1 (5 bases). The V gene's germline CDR1 is MGHRA and CDR2 YSYEKL. This CDR3 contains 17 residues. V was trimmed by 1 base and J by 4 bases, leaving 19 bases between them. In nucleotides, the CDR3 is TGCGCCAGCAGCCAAGGATTCAGGGACGACCGCACCTATGGCTACACCTTC. Translation: CASSQGFRDDRTYGYTF.

There are a few counts of this clonotype. The chain combines TRBV18 with TRBJ2-1, with 10 bases that match TRBD1. V was pared by 3 bases and J by 8 bases, with 4 bases of the junction left unmatched. The CDR3 loop spans 14 amino acids. Germline CDR1 KGHSH, CDR2 LQKENI. This chain's CDR3 is CASSPGQGFYEQFF. CDR3 nucleotide sequence: TGTGCCAGCTCACCGGGACAGGGGTTTTATGAGCAGTTCTTC.

The V call is TRBV29-1, the J call TRBJ2-7; TRBD2 is a possible D gene (5 bases). V lost 8 bases, J lost 7 bases, and 18 bases lay in between. Germline assignment: CDR1 SQVTM and CDR2 ANQGSEA. CDR3 length equals 12 residues. This CDR3 is CSPRAVRAEQYF. The CDR3 DNA follows: TGCAGCCCCCGAGCGGTAAGGGCTGAGCAGTACTTC.

V usage is TRBV15 and J usage is TRBJ2-1; maybe TRBD2 (6 bases). Germline values: CDR1 LNHNV, CDR2 YYDKDF (reference sequence). Between the trimmed V and J ends, which lost 5 bases and 0 bases, there was a span of 17 bases. The CDR3 runs to 17 residues. CDR3: CATSPVGGRGSYNEQFF. The DNA for the CDR3 is TGTGCCACCAGCCCTGTGGGAGGTAGAGGCTCCTACAATGAGCAGTTCTTC.

This rearrangement joins TRBV5-1 to TRBJ2-5; the D is unclear. Germline V CDR1 and CDR2: SGHRS, YFSETQ. The ends were cut back, 5 bases at V and 5 bases at J, with 16 bases in the middle. The CDR3 runs to 14 residues. CDR3 coding DNA: TGCGCCAGCAGTTTACAACCCTCTCAGGAGACCCAGTACTTC. Residues: CASSLQPSQETQYF.

This clonotype was seen more than once but under ten times. This chain connects TRBV7-2 to TRBJ2-5, with 11 bases aligning to TRBD1. In germline, CDR1 is SGHTA, CDR2 FQGNSA. J was trimmed by 5 bases and V by 5 bases; bases with no gene match: 4. CDR3 length equals 14 residues. The CDR3 nucleotides read TGTGCCAGCAGCGGACAGGGGGCGCAGGAGACCCAGTACTTC. Residues: CASSGQGAQETQYF. Full variable domain (outside the CDR3, taken from reference TRBV7-2 and TRBJ2-5): GAGVSQSPSNKVTEKGKDVELRCDPISGHTALYWYRQSLGQGLEFLIYFQGNSAPDKSGLPSDRFSAERTGGSVSTLTIQRTQQEDSAVYLCASSGQGAQETQYFGPGTRLLVL.

CDR3 DNA sequence: TGCAGTGCTCCCCCTGGCACAGGGAGCTCCTACGAGCAGTACTTC. Its translation is CSAPPGTGSSYEQYF. This chain links TRBV20-1 with TRBJ2-7, with D possibly matching TRBD1 (6 bases). V lost 5 bases and J 0 bases, leaving 17 bases between the germline ends. Germline lookup yields CDR1 DFQATT and CDR2 SNEGSKA (reference sequence). CDR3 length equals 15 residues.

The chain recombines TRBV20-1 with TRBJ2-3; D perhaps matches TRBD1 (5 bases). The V gene lost 0 bases and the J gene lost 0 bases, with 16 bases spanning the gap. The CDR3 contains 17 residues. CDR1 and CDR2 from the germline V gene are DFQATT and SNEGSKA (reference sequence). In DNA form, the CDR3 reads TGCAGTGCTAGAGATCGCCAGGGAATCCTTAGCACAGATACGCAGTATTTT. Translation gives CSARDRQGILSTDTQYF.